This T cell receptor (beta chain) was recorded in a study of blood T cells in healthy people across ages. With a J-beta primer mix and a sample-barcoded 5' primer, a second PCR ran roughly 6 to 11 cycles. Each CDR3 protein gets one entry after TCRdb re-called the 5' RACE reads with MiXCR. The table has approximately 1.5 million distinct CDR3 sequences, 30% to 35% seen once. This clonotype was seen a few times. Its antigen remains unidentified. CDR1 and CDR2 (germline): SGHRS, YFSETQ. This CDR3 is 14 amino acids long. The V gene end was trimmed by 4 bases and the J gene end by 2 bases; junction bases not matched to a gene: 3. Study-level points and caveats: A conclusive naive versus antigen-experienced comparison was prevented by the unsorted PBMCs. The CMV status of each donor remained undetermined, and this could have confounded shifts in expanded clonotypes.

PBMCs numbering at least 7 million were isolated per sample. The rearrangement links TRBV5-1 to TRBJ2-3, with 8 bases that match TRBD1. The source of this sequence is a woman younger than 45 in good health. Input material: blood. The CDR3 nucleotides are TGCGCCAGCAGCGCAGGGGGCGTCACAGATACGCAGTATTTT. The encoded protein is CASSAGGVTDTQYF.